This T cell receptor (beta chain) was sequenced in a study of sequential checkpoint blockade in melanoma. CDR1 and CDR2 (germline): MDHEN, SYDVKM. This CDR3 has 17 amino acids. V gave up 5 bases and J gave up 0 bases; unmatched junction bases: 7. Stated treatment: randomized to nivolumab then ipilimumab (arm A) or the reverse (arm B). Clones were sequenced by immunoSEQ multiplex PCR, and TCRdb holds only the in-frame ones, with some missing. The data contain about 5,300 clones, less than 75% of them singletons. V usage is TRBV28 and J usage is TRBJ2-7; 13 bases are shared with TRBD2. This receptor was identified in a human donor with melanoma. The sequencing here drew on CD8+ T cells sorted from blood (inferred from file names), taken from a patient given nivolumab and ipilimumab in sequence. The CDR3 DNA reads TGTGCCAGCAGTCCACGACTAGCGGGGGGTTTCTCCTACGAGCAGTACTTC. It codes for CASSPRLAGGFSYEQYF.